This TCR beta chain was profiled in a study of blood T cell repertoires in COVID-19. V gave up 5 bases and J gave up 5 bases; unmatched junction bases: 8. This CDR3 contains 14 residues. Germline CDR1 reads SGHRS; CDR2 reads YFSETQ. The table came from immunoSEQ multiplex PCR; TCRdb's copy has only in-frame clones and leaves some out. The sample yields around 250,000 clones, about four fifths seen once. The V gene is TRBV5-1, the J gene TRBJ1-1, with 8 positions matching TRBD1. The TCR was taken from a man between 40 and 49 years old who had been exposed to COVID-19. Sequenced sample: PBMCs or T cells enriched from blood (not recorded which). Written as DNA, the CDR3 is TGCGCCAGCAGGACAGGGGCGTCGGTTACTGAAGCTTTCTTT. It is translated as CASRTGASVTEAFF.